The 26 T cell receptor beta chains given below trace back to one sample, sequenced in a study of shared clonotypes between healthy human individuals. Sequencing was performed with immunoSEQ multiplex PCR; in TCRdb, only in-frame clones are kept and a portion is missing. The sample lists some 2,100,000 clones, approximately 94% seen once, with roughly 0.13% in the top ten. Material: naive CD4+ T cells sorted from blood. Sample subset: CD45RA+ positively selected. The source is a man younger than 30 in good health.

The rearrangement links TRBV5-4 to TRBJ1-1; tentatively, D is TRBD1 (5 bases). Trimming stripped 1 base from V and 2 bases from J, with 12 bases between. Per germline, CDR1 SGHNT and CDR2 YYREEE (reference sequence). The CDR3 has 15 residues. The chain's CDR3 is CASSLRTTVNTEAFF. The CDR3 DNA reads TGTGCCAGCAGCTTGAGGACGACAGTTAACACTGAAGCTTTCTTT.

This rearrangement joins TRBV6-6 to TRBJ2-6, with D uncertain. This CDR3 spans 15 amino acids. V shed 4 bases and J shed 0 bases, with 7 bases lying between them. Germline CDR1 and CDR2: MNHNY and SVGAGI (reference sequence). As DNA, the CDR3 is TGTGCCAGCAGTTCTTTTAGCTCTGGGGCCAACGTCCTGACTTTC. Its protein is CASSSFSSGANVLTF.

The chain carries TRBV10-1 and TRBJ2-3; 13 positions agree with TRBD2. Trimming took 4 bases from V and 4 from J; bases not matched to a gene: 5. The CDR3 has 16 residues. Per germline, CDR1 WNHNN and CDR2 SYGVQD (reference sequence). This CDR3 is CASSAGLAGLADTQYF. The CDR3 region has the DNA TGCGCCAGCAGTGCGGGACTAGCGGGGCTCGCAGATACGCAGTATTTT.

The rearrangement joins TRBV19 to TRBJ1-3, with no clear D. The V gene lost 5 bases and the J gene lost 4 bases, with 12 bases spanning the gap. CDR1 is LNHDA and CDR2 is SQIVND in the germline V gene (reference sequence). CDR3 length: 14 residues. The CDR3 spells CASSPDRGGNTIYF. CDR3 coding DNA: TGTGCCAGTAGTCCGGATCGAGGGGGAAACACCATATATTTT. Together with reference TRBV19 and TRBJ1-3, the CDR3 gives the full variable domain: DGGITQSPKYLFRKEGQNVTLSCEQNLNHDAMYWYRQDPGQGLRLIYYSQIVNDFQKGDIAEGYSVSREKKESFPLTVTSAQKNPTAFYLCASSPDRGGNTIYFGEGSWLTVV.

The CDR3 nucleotides are TGTGCCAGCAGTTACCGGGGACAGGCCTACGAGCAGTACTTC. The encoded protein is CASSYRGQAYEQYF. The J gene is TRBJ2-7, the V gene TRBV6-6, with TRBD1 identical over 8 bases. Germline loops: CDR1 MNHNY, CDR2 SVGAGI (reference sequence). The CDR3 has 14 residues. V was pared by 2 bases and J by 2 bases, with 2 bases of the junction left unmatched.

This chain joins TRBV7-2 and TRBJ2-7; D may be TRBD1 or TRBD2 (6 bases each). V lost 0 bases, J lost 2 bases, and 11 bases lay in between. Germline V gives CDR1 SGHTA, CDR2 FQGNSA. CDR3 length: 15 residues. As DNA, the CDR3 is TGTGCCAGCAGCTTAGCCAGGGGACTGACCTACGAGCAGTACTTC. Its protein product is CASSLARGLTYEQYF. Full variable domain (rest looked up from reference TRBV7-2 and TRBJ2-7): GAGVSQSPSNKVTEKGKDVELRCDPISGHTALYWYRQSLGQGLEFLIYFQGNSAPDKSGLPSDRFSAERTGGSVSTLTIQRTQQEDSAVYLCASSLARGLTYEQYFGPGTRLTVT.

This rearrangement joins TRBV18 to TRBJ2-7; 10 positions agree with TRBD2. CDR1 is KGHSH, CDR2 LQKENI, per germline. The CDR3 loop spans 16 amino acids. The ends lost 0 bases at V and 8 bases at J; junction bases unmatched: 10. CDR3 sequence (DNA): TGTGCCAGCTCACCACCGGGGAGCGGGGGGGCCTCGCAGCAGTACTTC. Encoded protein: CASSPPGSGGASQQYF.

The V gene is TRBV13, the J gene TRBJ2-3, with 7 bases that match TRBD1. CDR1 is PRHDT, CDR2 FYEKMQ, per germline (reference sequence). V lost 4 bases to trimming and J lost 0 bases; unmatched junction nucleotides: 4. This CDR3 is built from 15 residues. The CDR3 region is CASSSRDSSTDTQYF. In DNA form, the CDR3 reads TGTGCCAGCAGCTCCCGGGACAGTAGCACAGATACGCAGTATTTT.

This chain's CDR3 is CASSPNTGELFF. The CDR3 DNA reads as TGTGCCAGCAGCCCGAACACCGGGGAGCTGTTTTTT. The V call is TRBV7-6, the J call TRBJ2-2; D is uncertain. Trimming removed 5 bases from V and 0 bases from J, with 1 base in between. CDR1 and CDR2 from the germline V gene are SGHVS and FNYEAQ. The CDR3 spans 12 residues.

The chain couples TRBV7-9 to TRBJ1-4; TRBD1 matches at 8 bases. The germline CDR1 and CDR2 sequences are SEHNR and FQNEAQ (reference sequence). V lost 4 bases to trimming and J lost 10 bases; unmatched junction nucleotides: 11. This CDR3 spans 15 amino acids. CDR3 residues: CASSSSDRAVGKLFF. CDR3 DNA sequence: TGTGCCAGCAGCTCCTCGGACAGGGCGGTGGGAAAACTGTTTTTT.

This clone was found once. The chain employs TRBV10-3 and TRBJ1-2, with D possibly TRBD1 on 5 matching bases. Per germline, CDR1 ENHRY and CDR2 SYGVKD. Deletions cut 4 bases from V and 0 bases from J, with 12 bases between. CDR3 length: 15 amino acids. This chain's CDR3 is CAISAGTIANYGYTF. CDR3 DNA sequence: TGTGCCATCAGTGCTGGGACTATAGCTAACTATGGCTACACCTTC.

This clone was picked up one time. The chain combines TRBV28 with TRBJ1-6; TRBD1 is a possible D gene (5 bases). The germline V and J ends were trimmed by 1 base and 10 bases, with 14 bases remaining between them. Germline CDR1 is MDHEN and CDR2 is SYDVKM. The CDR3 has 15 amino acids. CDR3: CASSLSPQGGSPLHF. The DNA for the CDR3 is TGTGCCAGCAGTTTATCCCCGCAGGGTGGGTCACCCCTCCACTTT.

J is TRBJ2-5 and V is TRBV7-6, with TRBD1 identical over 7 bases. There are 14 residues in the CDR3. Trimming at V came to 4 bases and at J to 2 bases, leaving 4 bases not matched to a gene. Germline CDR1 and CDR2: SGHVS and FNYEAQ. The CDR3 protein is CASSSGTAQETQYF. CDR3 DNA sequence: TGTGCCAGCAGCTCCGGGACAGCACAAGAGACCCAGTACTTC.

This chain uses TRBV9 with TRBJ2-2, with 8 positions matching TRBD1. Germline V gene lookup returns CDR1 SGDLS and CDR2 YYNGEE. The J segment lost 5 bases and the V segment lost 8 bases, leaving 2 bases of the junction unmatched. CDR3 length equals 12 residues. CDR3 residues: CASRTGTGELFF. The CDR3 region has the DNA TGTGCCAGTCGGACAGGGACCGGGGAGCTGTTTTTT.

The gene calls are TRBV25-1 and TRBJ2-7; 8 bases agree with TRBD1. CDR3 size: 13 residues. The junction had 6 bases not matched to a gene; V was cut back by 5 bases and J by 6 bases. Germline CDR1 is MGHDK and CDR2 is SYGVNS. CDR3 in DNA: TGTGCCAGCAGTCTGACAGGGGCTGGCGAGCAGTACTTC. It is translated as CASSLTGAGEQYF.

The chain carries TRBV6-6 and TRBJ2-3; tentatively, D is TRBD1 (6 bases). The CDR3 spans 14 residues. V lost 5 bases to trimming and J lost 5 bases, with 14 bases between them. Germline V lookup: CDR1 MNHNY, CDR2 SVGAGI (reference sequence). In DNA, the CDR3 is TGTGCCAGCAGTCGACAGGACCGGGGAGATACGCAGTATTTT. It is translated as CASSRQDRGDTQYF.

This clone occurred once. This CDR3 is also generated by other DNA sequences in the sample. The CDR3 DNA sequence: TGTGCCAGTAGGACTAGCGGGCAAGAGACCCAGTACTTC. Protein sequence: CASRTSGQETQYF. The rearrangement joins TRBV19 to TRBJ2-5; 10 positions match TRBD2. Germline loops: CDR1 LNHDA, CDR2 SQIVND (reference sequence). The CDR3 is 13 amino acids. Trimming took 6 bases from V and 2 from J; bases not matched to a gene: 0.

The V and J genes are TRBV10-2 and TRBJ2-1, with 9 bases fitting TRBD2. The junction had 10 bases not matched to a gene; V was cut back by 6 bases and J by 10 bases. The germline V gene has CDR1 WSHSY and CDR2 SAAADI. This CDR3 spans 14 amino acids. CDR3 in DNA: TGCGCCAGCAGAGCTAGCGGGGATTCCCCCGAGCAGTTCTTC. Protein: CASRASGDSPEQFF.

The rearrangement uses TRBV7-9 and TRBJ2-1, with 7 positions matching TRBD2. V lost 0 bases and J lost 5; bases outside the gene matches: 7. The CDR3 sequence is 16 residues long. Germline lookup yields CDR1 SEHNR and CDR2 FQNEAQ (reference sequence). This CDR3 is CASSLAGGRSHNEQFF. CDR3 nucleotide sequence: TGTGCCAGCAGCTTAGCGGGAGGGCGTTCCCACAATGAGCAGTTCTTC.

This clone was counted once. The chain links TRBV7-2 to TRBJ2-7; D unresolved. The CDR3 sequence is 14 residues long. The V and J ends lost 5 bases and 6 bases respectively, with 17 bases between them. Germline assignment: CDR1 SGHTA and CDR2 FQGNSA. The CDR3 loop is CASSPMPVPTEQYF. The DNA for the CDR3 is TGTGCCAGCAGCCCGATGCCCGTCCCCACCGAGCAGTACTTC.

The chain combines TRBV5-6 with TRBJ1-2; tentatively, D is TRBD1 (5 bases). The germline CDR1 and CDR2 sequences are SGHDT and YYEEEE. Deletions cut 4 bases from V and 0 bases from J, with 16 bases between. This CDR3 is built from 16 residues. For the CDR3, the DNA is TGTGCCAGCAGCCCGGGACCCGGGTTTCCTAACTATGGCTACACCTTC. The encoded protein is CASSPGPGFPNYGYTF.

The DNA of the CDR3 is TGTGCCAGCAACGCAGGACTACGCGACATTCAGTACTTC. Its translation is CASNAGLRDIQYF. The chain carries TRBV5-4 and TRBJ2-4; possibly TRBD2 for D (6 bases). The CDR3 covers 13 residues. Germline CDR1 reads SGHNT; CDR2 reads YYREEE (reference sequence). Trimming stripped 6 bases from V and 8 bases from J, with 15 bases between.

The rearrangement links TRBV6-6 to TRBJ2-5; D call uncertain. V gave up 5 bases and J gave up 4 bases, with 14 bases separating them. Germline V gene sequence: CDR1 MNHNY, CDR2 SVGAGI (reference sequence). The CDR3 totals 14 residues. CDR3 coding DNA: TGTGCCAGCAGTCCCCAGCTAGGCCTAGAGACCCAGTACTTC. This encodes CASSPQLGLETQYF.

This clone has only one observation. The chain links TRBV30 to TRBJ2-2, with D uncertain. The CDR3 is made up of 14 amino acids. Trimming cost V 6 bases and J 1 base, with 12 bases left between them. Germline CDR1 reads GTSNPN; CDR2 reads SVGIG (reference sequence). CDR3 sequence: CACSWTLNTGELFF. CDR3 bases: TGTGCCTGTTCCTGGACCTTGAACACCGGGGAGCTGTTTTTT.

The chain is built from TRBV9 and TRBJ1-2; 11 bases fit TRBD1. Germline V lookup: CDR1 SGDLS, CDR2 YYNGEE. Losses at the gene ends were 4 bases for V and 2 bases for J; bases not matched to a gene: 10. The CDR3 extends over 17 amino acids. Written as DNA, the CDR3 is TGTGCCAGCAGCTTCGGGACAGGGGGATCGGGGAACTATGGCTACACCTTC. Its translation: CASSFGTGGSGNYGYTF. The complete variable domain, with remaining parts taken from reference TRBV9 and TRBJ1-2, reads DSGVTQTPKHLITATGQRVTLRCSPRSGDLSVYWYQQSLDQGLQFLIQYYNGEERAKGNILERFSAQQFPDLHSELNLSSLELGDSALYFCASSFGTGGSGNYGYTFGSGTRLTVV.

The CDR3 loop is CASSSNRGMRETQYF. The DNA of the CDR3 is TGTGCCAGCAGCTCCAACAGGGGAATGAGGGAGACCCAGTACTTC. The J gene is TRBJ2-5, the V gene TRBV7-9, with 7 bases fitting TRBD1. CDR3 length: 15 amino acids. The V and J ends lost 4 bases and 5 bases, in that order; junction bases with no gene match: 10. The germline gives CDR1 SEHNR, CDR2 FQNEAQ (reference sequence).